The present entry profiles one TCR beta chain with its context. It lacks a known antigen. The sample holds no much larger clone one base away, and base qualities are not on file. TCRbeta CDR3 regions were amplified from genomic DNA using the immunoSEQ Assay, a bias-controlled multiplex PCR. For the original study's pipeline: The number of nucleated cells in each sample was estimated by amplification of reference gene primers within the assay. To quantify the absolute abundance of each unique TCRbeta CDR3 rearrangement, sequence reads were collapsed and filtered. For each sample, productive Simpson clonality was calculated by taking the square root of Simpson's diversity index across productive rearrangements. TCRdb holds this immuneACCESS table with in-frame rearrangements only. Some clones are missing; in checked studies, unresolved V genes explain under half, and the rest has no known cause. Clonal size and the V and J genes are those of that table, whereas D and trimming came from the DNA. This sample comprises under 350,000 clones, around nine tenths of them detected only once. The ten largest clones take up under 2.5% of the sample.

Participants in the prospective study were enrolled through a virtual design, were aged roughly 18 to 100 years, and lived in approximately 25 United States geographic areas. In the prospective study, participants were assigned to cohorts based on the clinical history participants reported in a screening survey and a study questionnaire. Recovered participants in ImmuneRACE Cohort 3 were defined as having two consecutive negative NP/OP PCR tests, clearance from a healthcare professional, or resolution of symptoms. Each participant in the prospective study had whole blood, serum and a nasopharyngeal or oropharyngeal swab collected by mobile phlebotomists. Additional blood draws and questionnaires over an approximately two-month period could optionally be provided by prospective study participants. Before DNA extraction, blood samples from the prospective study were shipped at room temperature or frozen.

This entry is derived from a study of blood T cell repertoires in COVID-19 (dated by TCRdb to the early 2020s). Context from the whole study: Samples covering the acute and convalescent phases of COVID-19 were provided by collaborators in the United States, Italy and Spain. The repertoires were released in a freely available public database meant as a resource for research on the immune response to SARS-CoV-2. The material from the prospective study consisted of cDNA or gDNA derived from T cells, B-cell-depleted T cells, or PBMCs. Where HLA class I and class II types were available, the types were taken from metadata supplied by the sample provider, not from assay-based typing. Deeply sampled blood TCRbeta repertoires from subjects exposed to, actively infected with, or recovered from COVID-19 were included in the dataset. Samples came from the ongoing ImmuneRACE study (first 160 participants) plus 1,254 subjects from 6 global collaborators. Sample metadata almost always included a de-identified subject ID, COVID-19 status, age in years and sex.

Study-level results and caveats: How much clinical and demographic metadata was included differed by source and by participant, and the metadata was provided uncurated.

The V and J ends are trimmed by 4 bases and 1 base, leaving 8 bases between them. CDR1 and CDR2 are drawn from the germline V gene (reference sequence): GTSNPN, SVGIG. The CDR3 has 13 amino acids, counting the end cysteine and phenylalanine. This entry keeps only the CDR3 DNA: 39 bases, framed from base 1. The chain is encoded by TRBV30 joined to TRBJ1-3, with no confident D gene call. This sequence was found in a woman aged 55-70 years who had recovered from COVID-19. The sequenced material came from PBMCs or T cells enriched from blood (not recorded which). The DNA sequence is as follows: TGTGCCTGGATGCAGGATTCTGGAAACACCATATATTTT. Its translation reads: CAWMQDSGNTIYF.